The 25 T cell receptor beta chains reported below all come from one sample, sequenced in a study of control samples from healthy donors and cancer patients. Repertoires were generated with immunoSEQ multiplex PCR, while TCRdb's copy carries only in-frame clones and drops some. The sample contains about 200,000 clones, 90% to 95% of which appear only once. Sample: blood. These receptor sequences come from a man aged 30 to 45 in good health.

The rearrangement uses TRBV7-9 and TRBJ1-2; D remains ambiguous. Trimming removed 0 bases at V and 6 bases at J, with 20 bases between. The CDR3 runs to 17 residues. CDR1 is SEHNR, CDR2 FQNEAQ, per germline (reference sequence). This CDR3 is CASSLAFLVRDTDGYTF. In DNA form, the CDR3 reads TGTGCCAGCAGCTTAGCATTTTTAGTACGGGATACCGATGGCTACACCTTC. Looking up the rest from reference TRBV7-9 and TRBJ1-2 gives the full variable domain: DTGVSQNPRHKITKRGQNVTFRCDPISEHNRLYWYRQTLGQGPEFLTYFQNEAQLEKSRLLSDRFSAERPKGSFSTLEIQRTEQGDSAMYLCASSLAFLVRDTDGYTFGSGTRLTVV.

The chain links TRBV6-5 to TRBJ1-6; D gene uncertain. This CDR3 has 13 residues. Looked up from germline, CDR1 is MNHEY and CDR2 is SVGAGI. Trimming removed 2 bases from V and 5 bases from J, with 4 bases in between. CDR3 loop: CASSYQNNSPLHF. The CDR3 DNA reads TGTGCCAGCAGTTACCAGAATAATTCACCCCTCCACTTT.

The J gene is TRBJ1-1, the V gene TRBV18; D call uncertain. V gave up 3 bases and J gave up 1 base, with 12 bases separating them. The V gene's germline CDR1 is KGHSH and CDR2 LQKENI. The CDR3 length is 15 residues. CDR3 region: CASSPNSEANTEAFF. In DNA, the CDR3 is TGTGCCAGCTCACCCAACTCCGAGGCGAACACTGAAGCTTTCTTT.

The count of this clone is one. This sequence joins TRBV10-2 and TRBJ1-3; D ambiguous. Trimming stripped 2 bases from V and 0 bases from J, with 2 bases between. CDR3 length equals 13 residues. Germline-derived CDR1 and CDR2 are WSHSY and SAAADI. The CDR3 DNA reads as TGCGCCAGCAGTGAGAGCTCTGGAAACACCATATATTTT. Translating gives CASSESSGNTIYF.

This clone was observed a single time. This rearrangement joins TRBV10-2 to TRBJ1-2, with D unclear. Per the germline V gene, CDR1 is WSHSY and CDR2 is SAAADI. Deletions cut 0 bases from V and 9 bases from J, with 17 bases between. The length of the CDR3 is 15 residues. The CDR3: CASSESSPADGSYTF. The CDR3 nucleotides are TGCGCCAGCAGTGAGTCTTCCCCAGCGGATGGAAGCTACACCTTC.

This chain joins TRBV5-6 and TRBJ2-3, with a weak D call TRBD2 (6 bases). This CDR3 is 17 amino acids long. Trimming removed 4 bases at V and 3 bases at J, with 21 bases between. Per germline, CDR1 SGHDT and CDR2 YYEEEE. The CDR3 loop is CASSQLAKGSGTDTQYF. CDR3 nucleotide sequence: TGTGCCAGCAGCCAATTGGCAAAAGGTAGCGGAACAGATACGCAGTATTTT. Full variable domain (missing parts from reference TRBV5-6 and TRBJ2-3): DAGVTQSPTHLIKTRGQQVTLRCSPKSGHDTVSWYQQALGQGPQFIFQYYEEEERQRGNFPDRFSGHQFPNYSSELNVNALLLGDSALYLCASSQLAKGSGTDTQYFGPGTRLTVL.

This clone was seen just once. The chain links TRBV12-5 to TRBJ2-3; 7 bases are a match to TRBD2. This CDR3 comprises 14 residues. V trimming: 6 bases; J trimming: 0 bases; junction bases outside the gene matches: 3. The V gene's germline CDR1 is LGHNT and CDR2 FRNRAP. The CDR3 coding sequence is TGTGCTAGTGGCCAGCGGGGAAGCACAGATACGCAGTATTTT. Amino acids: CASGQRGSTDTQYF.

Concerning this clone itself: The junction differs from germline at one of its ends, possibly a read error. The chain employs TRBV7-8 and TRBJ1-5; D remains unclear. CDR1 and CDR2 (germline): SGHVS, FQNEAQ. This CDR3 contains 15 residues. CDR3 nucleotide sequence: TGTGCCAGCAGCTTGGACTTTAATAGCAATCAGCTCCAGCATTTT. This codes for CASSLDFNSNQLQHF.

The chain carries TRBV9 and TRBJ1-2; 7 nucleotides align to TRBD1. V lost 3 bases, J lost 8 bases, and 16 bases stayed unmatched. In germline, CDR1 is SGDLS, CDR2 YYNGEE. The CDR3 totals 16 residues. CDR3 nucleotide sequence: TGTGCCAGCAGCGATATCGACAGGGACAGTGAAGGGGGCTACACCTTC. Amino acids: CASSDIDRDSEGGYTF.

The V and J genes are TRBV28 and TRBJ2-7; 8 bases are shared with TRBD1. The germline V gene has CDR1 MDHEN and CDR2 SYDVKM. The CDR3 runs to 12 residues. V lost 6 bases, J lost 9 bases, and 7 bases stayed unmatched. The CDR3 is CASRIGTGGQYF. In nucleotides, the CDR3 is TGTGCCAGCAGGATAGGGACAGGCGGGCAGTACTTC.

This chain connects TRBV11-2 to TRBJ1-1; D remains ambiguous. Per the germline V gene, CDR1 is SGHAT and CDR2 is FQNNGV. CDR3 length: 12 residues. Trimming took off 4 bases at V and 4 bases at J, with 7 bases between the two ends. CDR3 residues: CASSSRLTEAFF. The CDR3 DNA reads TGTGCCAGCAGCTCCCGCCTCACTGAAGCTTTCTTT.

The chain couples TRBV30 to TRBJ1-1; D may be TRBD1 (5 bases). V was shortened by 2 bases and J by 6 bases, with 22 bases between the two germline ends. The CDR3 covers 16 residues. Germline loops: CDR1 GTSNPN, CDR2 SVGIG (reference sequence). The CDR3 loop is CAWSMGGLQLVAEAFF. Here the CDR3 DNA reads TGTGCCTGGAGTATGGGGGGTCTTCAATTAGTCGCTGAAGCTTTCTTT.

The CDR3 region has the DNA TGTGCCACCAGTCGGGGACGGCTCTCAAAGGTCAATGAGCAGTTCTTC. Encoded protein: CATSRGRLSKVNEQFF. V usage is TRBV24-1 and J usage is TRBJ2-1; perhaps D is TRBD1 or TRBD2 (5 bases each). Germline V gene lookup returns CDR1 KGHDR and CDR2 SFDVKD. CDR3 length: 16 residues. The germline V and J ends were trimmed by 6 bases and 6 bases, with 20 bases remaining between them.

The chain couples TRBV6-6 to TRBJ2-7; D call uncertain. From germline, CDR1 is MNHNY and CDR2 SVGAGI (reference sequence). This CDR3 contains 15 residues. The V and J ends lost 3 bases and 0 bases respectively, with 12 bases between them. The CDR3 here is CASSYVQLTSYEQYF. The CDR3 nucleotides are TGTGCCAGCAGTTATGTCCAGTTAACCTCCTACGAGCAGTACTTC.

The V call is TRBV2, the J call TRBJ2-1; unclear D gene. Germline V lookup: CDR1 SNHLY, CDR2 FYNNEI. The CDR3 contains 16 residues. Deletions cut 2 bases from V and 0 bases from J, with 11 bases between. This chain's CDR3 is CASSESRPSSYNEQFF. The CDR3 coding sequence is TGTGCCAGCAGTGAATCCCGGCCTAGCTCCTACAATGAGCAGTTCTTC.

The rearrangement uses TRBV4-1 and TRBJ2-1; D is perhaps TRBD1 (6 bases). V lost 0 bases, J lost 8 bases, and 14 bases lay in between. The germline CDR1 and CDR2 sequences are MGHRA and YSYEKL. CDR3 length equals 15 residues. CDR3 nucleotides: TGCGCCAGCAGCCAAGATGGGGGCAGGTATGATGAGCAGTTCTTC. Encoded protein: CASSQDGGRYDEQFF.

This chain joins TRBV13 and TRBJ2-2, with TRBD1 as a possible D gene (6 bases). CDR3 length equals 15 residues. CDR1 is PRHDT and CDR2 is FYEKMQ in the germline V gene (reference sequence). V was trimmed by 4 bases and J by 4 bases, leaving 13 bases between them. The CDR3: CASSSTRGGTGELFF. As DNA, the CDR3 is TGTGCCAGCAGCTCAACAAGAGGGGGCACCGGGGAGCTGTTTTTT.

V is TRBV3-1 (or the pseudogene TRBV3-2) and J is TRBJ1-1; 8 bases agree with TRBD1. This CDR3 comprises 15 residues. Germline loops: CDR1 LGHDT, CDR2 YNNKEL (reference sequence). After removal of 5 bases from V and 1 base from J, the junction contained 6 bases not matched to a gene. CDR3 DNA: TGTGCCAGCAGCTACAGCGGACAGGGGAACACTGAAGCTTTCTTT. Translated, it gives CASSYSGQGNTEAFF.

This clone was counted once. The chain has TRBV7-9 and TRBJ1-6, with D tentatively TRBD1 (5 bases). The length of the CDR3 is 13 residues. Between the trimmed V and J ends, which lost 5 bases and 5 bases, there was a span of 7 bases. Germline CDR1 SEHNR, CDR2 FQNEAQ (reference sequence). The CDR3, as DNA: TGTGCCAGCAGCGGGACCAATAATTCACCCCTCCACTTT. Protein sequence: CASSGTNNSPLHF. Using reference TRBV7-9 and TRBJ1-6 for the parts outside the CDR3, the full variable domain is DTGVSQNPRHKITKRGQNVTFRCDPISEHNRLYWYRQTLGQGPEFLTYFQNEAQLEKSRLLSDRFSAERPKGSFSTLEIQRTEQGDSAMYLCASSGTNNSPLHFGNGTRLTVT.

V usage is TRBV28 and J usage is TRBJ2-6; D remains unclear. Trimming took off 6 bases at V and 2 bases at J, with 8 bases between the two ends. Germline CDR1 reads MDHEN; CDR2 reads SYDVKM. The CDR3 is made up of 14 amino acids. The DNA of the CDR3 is TGTGCCAGCAGGGCCCGCACTGGGGCCAACGTCCTGACTTTC. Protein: CASRARTGANVLTF.

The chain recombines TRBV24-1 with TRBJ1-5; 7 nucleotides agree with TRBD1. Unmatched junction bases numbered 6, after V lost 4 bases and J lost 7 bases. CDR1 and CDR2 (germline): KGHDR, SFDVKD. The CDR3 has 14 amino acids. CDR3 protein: CATSERQGGQPQHF. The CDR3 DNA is TGTGCCACCAGTGAACGGCAGGGGGGACAGCCCCAGCATTTT.

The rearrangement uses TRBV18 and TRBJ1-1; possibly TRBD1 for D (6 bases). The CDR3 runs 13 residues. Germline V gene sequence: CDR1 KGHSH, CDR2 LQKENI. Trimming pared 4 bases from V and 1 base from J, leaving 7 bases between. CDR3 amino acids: CASSQGGNTEAFF. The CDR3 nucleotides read TGTGCCAGCTCACAGGGGGGGAACACTGAAGCTTTCTTT.

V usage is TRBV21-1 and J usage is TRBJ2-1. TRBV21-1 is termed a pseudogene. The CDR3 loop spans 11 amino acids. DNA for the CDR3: TGTGCCAGCAGCAAAGGGGGGGAGCAGTTCTTC. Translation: CASSKGGEQFF.

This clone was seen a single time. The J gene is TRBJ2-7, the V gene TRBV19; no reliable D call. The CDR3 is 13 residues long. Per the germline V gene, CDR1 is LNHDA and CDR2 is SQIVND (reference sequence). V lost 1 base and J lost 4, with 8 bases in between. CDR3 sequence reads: CASSIVLGYEQYF. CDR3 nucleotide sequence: TGTGCCAGTAGTATAGTTCTAGGGTACGAGCAGTACTTC.

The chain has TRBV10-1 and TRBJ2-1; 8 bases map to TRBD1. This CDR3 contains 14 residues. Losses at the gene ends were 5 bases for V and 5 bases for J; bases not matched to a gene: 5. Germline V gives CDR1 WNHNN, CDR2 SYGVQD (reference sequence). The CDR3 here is CASSRTGFNNEQFF. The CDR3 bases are TGCGCCAGCAGTAGGACAGGGTTTAACAATGAGCAGTTCTTC.